Many counts were recorded for the clone carrying this T cell receptor (beta chain). Its antigen is not known. Every TCR cDNA molecule bore its own unique molecular identifier. TCRdb fed the 5' RACE reads into MiXCR, producing one record per CDR3 protein. Among approximately 9,500 distinct CDR3 sequences listed, around 7.8% were seen once. This entry comes from a study of spatial heterogeneity in lung cancer. Across the study: Combinations of a unique TCR and a UMI were tallied in raw reads, and on average each appeared more than ten times. General observations from the study: Counts of expanded intratumoral alpha and beta TCRs tracked tumor mutation counts.

Time point noted: sample taken at primary tumor resection. Around 68 TRACERx patients with early, untreated non-small cell lung cancer donated samples. This receptor was identified in a male donor with early-stage non-small cell lung cancer. The sample here was lung tumor tissue, taken at surgery.

The CDR3 is CASSFFASGELFF. Here the CDR3 DNA reads TGTGCCAGCAGCTTTTTTGCATCCGGGGAGCTGTTTTTT. The chain has TRBV5-6 and TRBJ2-2; D is uncertain. Trimming shortened V by 2 bases and J by 6 bases, and 8 bases separated the two germline ends. CDR1 is SGHDT and CDR2 is YYEEEE in the germline V gene. The CDR3 sequence is 13 residues long. Looking up the rest from reference TRBV5-6 and TRBJ2-2 gives the full variable domain: DAGVTQSPTHLIKTRGQQVTLRCSPKSGHDTVSWYQQALGQGPQFIFQYYEEEERQRGNFPDRFSGHQFPNYSSELNVNALLLGDSALYLCASSFFASGELFFGEGSRLTVL.